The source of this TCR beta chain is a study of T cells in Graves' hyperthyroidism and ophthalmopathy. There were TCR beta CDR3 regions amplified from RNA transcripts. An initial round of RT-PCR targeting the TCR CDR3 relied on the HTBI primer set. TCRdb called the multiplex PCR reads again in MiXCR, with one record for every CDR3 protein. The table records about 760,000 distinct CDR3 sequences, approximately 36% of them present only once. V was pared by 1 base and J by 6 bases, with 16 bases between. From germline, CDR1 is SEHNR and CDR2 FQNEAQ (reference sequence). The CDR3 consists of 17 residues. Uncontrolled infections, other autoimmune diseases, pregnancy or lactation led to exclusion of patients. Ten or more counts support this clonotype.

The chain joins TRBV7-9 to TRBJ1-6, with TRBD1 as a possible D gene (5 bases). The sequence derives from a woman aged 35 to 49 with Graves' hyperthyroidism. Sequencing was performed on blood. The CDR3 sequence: CASSLVSGPQSNSPLHF. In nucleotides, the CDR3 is TGTGCCAGCAGCTTAGTCTCGGGACCGCAATCTAATTCACCCCTCCACTTT.